These T cell receptor beta chains were read from a single sample in a study of T-cell memory formation after mild COVID-19. TCRdb called the 5' RACE reads again in MiXCR, with one record for every CDR3 protein. The profile covers more than 35,000 distinct CDR3 sequences, with more than 9% appearing a single time and 12% taken by the ten largest. Material for sequencing was PBMCs or a T cell subset sorted from them (not recorded which). These receptors were taken from an adult woman who had mild COVID-19 (a few samples of this study predate the infection). Cell type and time point are not known. Both conserved end residues are part of each CDR3. A D gene is named only where the DNA matches it firmly. Clone sizes are given selectively: once, few, many, or a class where the clone is expanded.

V: TRBV5-1
size: few
D: TRBD1
J: TRBJ2-1
DNA: TGCGCCAGCAGCCCGACAGGGGGCAGGGAGCAGTTCTTC
CDR3: CASSPTGGREQFF

V: TRBV5-6
size: few
D: TRBD1
J: TRBJ2-7
DNA: TGTGCCAGCAGCTGGGGAGGACAGGGTCCTTACGAGCAGTACTTC
CDR3: CASSWGGQGPYEQYF

V: TRBV20-1
size: -
D: -
J: TRBJ2-7
DNA: TGCAGTGCTAGAGGTGACAGAAGCCGCTCCTACGAGCAGTACTTC
CDR3: CSARGDRSRSYEQYF

V: TRBV5-5
size: many
D: TRBD1
J: TRBJ2-4
DNA: TGTGCCAGCAGCTCCGACAGGGTTGGAAACATTCAGTACTTC
CDR3: CASSSDRVGNIQYF

V: TRBV6-1
size: few
D: TRBD1
J: TRBJ1-4
DNA: TGTGCCAGCAGTTGGGACAGGGGAGGTGAAAAACTGTTTTTT
CDR3: CASSWDRGGEKLFF

V: TRBV3-1
size: -
D: TRBD2
J: TRBJ2-7
DNA: TGTGCCAGCAGTCCTAGCGGGGGGGACTACTACGAGCAGTACTTC
CDR3: CASSPSGGDYYEQYF

V: TRBV11-2
size: -
D: -
J: TRBJ1-5
DNA: TGTGCCAGCAGCTTAAATTCGGCCGCCCCAGGGAATCAGCCCCAGCATTTT
CDR3: CASSLNSAAPGNQPQHF

V: TRBV4-1
size: few
D: -
J: TRBJ1-1
DNA: TGCGCCAGCAGCCAAGATACCGCGCTGGTCCTGTCGCCAGAAGCTTTCTTT
CDR3: CASSQDTALVLSPEAFF

V: TRBV5-1
size: many
D: -
J: TRBJ2-3
DNA: TGCGCCAGCAGCGATAGCGGTGGGGCAGATACGCAGTATTTT
CDR3: CASSDSGGADTQYF

V: TRBV6-5
size: -
D: -
J: TRBJ2-4
DNA: TGTGCCAGCAGTTACTCTATGAACATTCAGTACTTC
CDR3: CASSYSMNIQYF

V: TRBV11-2
size: few
D: TRBD1
J: TRBJ1-1
DNA: TGTGCCAGCAGCGCCCGGGACAGCAAGCTTGAAGCTTTCTTT
CDR3: CASSARDSKLEAFF

V: TRBV7-2
size: -
D: -
J: TRBJ2-4
DNA: TGTGCCAGCAGCTGGGCAGGGTCCAAAAACATTCAGTACTTC
CDR3: CASSWAGSKNIQYF

V: TRBV5-4
size: many
D: -
J: TRBJ2-2
DNA: TGTGCCAGCAGCAATGACCCGTCTCGAAAGACCGGGGAGCTGTTTTTT
CDR3: CASSNDPSRKTGELFF

V: TRBV3-1
size: -
D: -
J: TRBJ2-1
DNA: TGTGCCAGCAGCCAAGAGTACACTAGCCCGTTCTTC
CDR3: CASSQEYTSPFF

V: TRBV18
size: -
D: -
J: TRBJ1-4
DNA: TGTGCCAGCTCACCAGGCGGGCTCCGGGGGCGACATGAAAAACTGTTTTTT
CDR3: CASSPGGLRGRHEKLFF

V: TRBV5-1
size: -
D: -
J: TRBJ1-3
DNA: TGCGCCAGCACCGCCGATGGAAACACCATATATTTT
CDR3: CASTADGNTIYF

V: TRBV9
size: few
D: -
J: TRBJ1-1
DNA: TGTGCCAGCAGCGTAGGCTACTTCGGCACTGAAGCTTTCTTT
CDR3: CASSVGYFGTEAFF

V: TRBV20-1
size: -
D: TRBD2
J: TRBJ2-7
DNA: TGCAGTGCTGGGCCCGGAACTAGCGGGAGTAAGCAGTACTTC
CDR3: CSAGPGTSGSKQYF

V: TRBV7-8
size: many
D: -
J: TRBJ2-1
DNA: TGTGCCAGCAGCTTAGCAGCGCCTGAGCAGTTCTTC
CDR3: CASSLAAPEQFF

V: TRBV20-1
size: many
D: -
J: TRBJ2-3
DNA: TGCAGTGCTAGTGGGTGGCTATTCACAGATACGCAGTATTTT
CDR3: CSASGWLFTDTQYF

V: TRBV20-1
size: many
D: -
J: TRBJ1-1
DNA: TGCAGTGCTAGTGTGGCCGGGGGAATGAACACTGAAGCTTTCTTT
CDR3: CSASVAGGMNTEAFF

V: TRBV6-2/TRBV6-3
size: many
D: -
J: TRBJ2-2
DNA: TGTGCCAGCAGTTACGATTCACGGAATACCGGGGAGCTGTTTTTT
CDR3: CASSYDSRNTGELFF

V: TRBV20-1
size: many
D: TRBD2
J: TRBJ2-3
DNA: TGCAGTGCTAGAGAACCTAGCGGGAACTCAGATACGCAGTATTTT
CDR3: CSAREPSGNSDTQYF

V: TRBV2
size: few
D: TRBD1
J: TRBJ1-1
DNA: TGTGCCAGCAGTGGGACAGGGGGCTCGAACACTGAAGCTTTCTTT
CDR3: CASSGTGGSNTEAFF

V: TRBV20-1
size: medium-sized
D: -
J: TRBJ2-1
DNA: TGCAGTGCTCCCTCGGGGCGAGCGCCGAATGAGCAGTTCTTC
CDR3: CSAPSGRAPNEQFF

V: TRBV5-1
size: few
D: TRBD1
J: TRBJ1-1
DNA: TGCGCCAGCACCTTAACACCAGGGGGTCGGATTGAAGCTTTCTTT
CDR3: CASTLTPGGRIEAFF

V: TRBV15
size: few
D: -
J: TRBJ2-5
DNA: TGTGCCACCAGCAGAGATAGAGGGACAAGCGTTCAAGAGACCCAGTACTTC
CDR3: CATSRDRGTSVQETQYF

V: TRBV11-3
size: -
D: -
J: TRBJ2-7
DNA: TGTGCCAGCAGAAACCGCGCAGGGGTCGAGCAGTACTTC
CDR3: CASRNRAGVEQYF

V: TRBV27
size: -
D: TRBD2
J: TRBJ2-2
DNA: TGTGCCAGCAGTTTAACTAGCGGGAGCCTAAATGTTGGGGAGCTGTTTTTT
CDR3: CASSLTSGSLNVGELFF

V: TRBV11-2
size: many
D: -
J: TRBJ1-2
DNA: TGTGCCAGCAGCCAGGGAGGGACTCCAGCTAACTATGGCTACACCTTC
CDR3: CASSQGGTPANYGYTF

V: TRBV7-2
size: few
D: TRBD1
J: TRBJ2-2
DNA: TGTGCCAGCAGCCACTACCCCGGGACAGGGAAGACCGGGGAGCTGTTTTTT
CDR3: CASSHYPGTGKTGELFF

V: TRBV12-3/TRBV12-4
size: many
D: TRBD1
J: TRBJ2-1
DNA: TGTGCCAGCAGCCGTCGACAGGGAAGGACTAATGAGCAGTTCTTC
CDR3: CASSRRQGRTNEQFF

V: TRBV7-6
size: many
D: TRBD1
J: TRBJ1-1
DNA: TGTGCCAGCAGCTCCGCGACAGGGAGCCCTGAAGCTTTCTTT
CDR3: CASSSATGSPEAFF

V: TRBV5-1
size: few
D: -
J: TRBJ1-2
DNA: TGCGCCAGCAGCCCGGAAGGAGTCAGGGCTAACTATGGCTACACCTTC
CDR3: CASSPEGVRANYGYTF

V: TRBV4-3
size: many
D: TRBD2
J: TRBJ2-1
DNA: TGCGCCAGCAGCCAAGATCAGACTAGCGGGAGTAAGTTCTTC
CDR3: CASSQDQTSGSKFF

V: TRBV5-1
size: few
D: -
J: TRBJ2-1
DNA: TGCGCCAGCAGGGAAACTGTAAGCTCCTACAATGAGCAGTTCTTC
CDR3: CASRETVSSYNEQFF

V: TRBV12-3/TRBV12-4
size: -
D: -
J: TRBJ1-2
DNA: TGTGCCAGCAGTCTCCGGGCTGGTGGCTACACCTTC
CDR3: CASSLRAGGYTF

V: TRBV7-9
size: few
D: TRBD1
J: TRBJ1-2
DNA: TGTGCCAGCATCGACAGGGGTGACGGCTATGGCTACACCTTC
CDR3: CASIDRGDGYGYTF

V: TRBV20-1
size: -
D: TRBD2
J: TRBJ2-1
DNA: TGCAGTGCTAGAGGGGGGCCTGGGTCTAGCGGGGGAGGTGAGCAGTTCTTC
CDR3: CSARGGPGSSGGGEQFF

V: TRBV25-1
size: many
D: -
J: TRBJ1-2
DNA: TGTGCCAGCAGTGAATATTCGGCAGGGAATTATGGCTACACCTTC
CDR3: CASSEYSAGNYGYTF

V: TRBV12-3/TRBV12-4
size: -
D: -
J: TRBJ2-2
DNA: TGTGCCAGCAGACAGGACACCGACACCGGGGAGCTGTTTTTT
CDR3: CASRQDTDTGELFF

V: TRBV20-1
size: few
D: -
J: TRBJ1-2
DNA: TGCAGTGCTAGAGATCCCCGGAGCTATGGCTACACCTTC
CDR3: CSARDPRSYGYTF

V: TRBV5-1
size: medium-sized
D: -
J: TRBJ1-6
DNA: TGCGCCAGCAGCTCGGGACGAGATAATTCACCCCTCCACTTT
CDR3: CASSSGRDNSPLHF

V: TRBV20-1
size: few
D: -
J: TRBJ2-3
DNA: TGCAGTGCTAGAGAAACACGCACAGATACGCAGTATTTT
CDR3: CSARETRTDTQYF